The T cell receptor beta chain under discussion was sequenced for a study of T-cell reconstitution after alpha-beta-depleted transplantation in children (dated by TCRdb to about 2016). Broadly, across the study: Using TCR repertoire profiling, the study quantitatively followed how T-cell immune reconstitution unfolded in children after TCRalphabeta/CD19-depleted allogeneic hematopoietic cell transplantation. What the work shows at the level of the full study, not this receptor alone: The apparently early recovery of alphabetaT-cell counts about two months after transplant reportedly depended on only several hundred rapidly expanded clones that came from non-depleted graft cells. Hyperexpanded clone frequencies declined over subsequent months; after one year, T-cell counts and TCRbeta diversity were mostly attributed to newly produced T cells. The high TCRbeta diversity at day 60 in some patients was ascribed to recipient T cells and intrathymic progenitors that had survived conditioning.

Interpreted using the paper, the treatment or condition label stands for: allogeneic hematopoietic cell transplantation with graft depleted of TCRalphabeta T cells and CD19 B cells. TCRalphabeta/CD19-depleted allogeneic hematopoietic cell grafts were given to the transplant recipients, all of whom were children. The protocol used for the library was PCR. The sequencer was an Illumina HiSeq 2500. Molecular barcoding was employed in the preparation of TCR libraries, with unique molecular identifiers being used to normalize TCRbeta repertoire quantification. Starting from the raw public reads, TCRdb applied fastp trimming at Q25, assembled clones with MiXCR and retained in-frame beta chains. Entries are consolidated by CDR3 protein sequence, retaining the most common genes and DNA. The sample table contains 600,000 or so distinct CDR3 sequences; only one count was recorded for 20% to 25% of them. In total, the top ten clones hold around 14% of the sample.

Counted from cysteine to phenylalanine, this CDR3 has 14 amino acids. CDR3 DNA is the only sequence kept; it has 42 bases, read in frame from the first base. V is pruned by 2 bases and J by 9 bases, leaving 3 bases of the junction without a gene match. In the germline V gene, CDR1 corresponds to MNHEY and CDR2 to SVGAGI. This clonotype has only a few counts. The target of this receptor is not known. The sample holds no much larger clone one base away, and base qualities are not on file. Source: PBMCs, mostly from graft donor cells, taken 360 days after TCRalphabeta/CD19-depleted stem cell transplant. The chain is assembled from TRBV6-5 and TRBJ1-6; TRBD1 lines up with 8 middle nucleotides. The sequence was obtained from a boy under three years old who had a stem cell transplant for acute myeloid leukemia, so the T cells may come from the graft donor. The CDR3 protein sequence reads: CASSYRQGSSPLHF. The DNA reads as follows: TGTGCCAGCAGTTACAGACAGGGGAGTTCACCCCTCCACTTT.